The sequence of this TCR beta chain was determined in a study of cytomegalovirus exposure and HLA in healthy donors (TCRdb year 2017). As for the study more broadly: An earlier analysis of approximately 590 of the donors reported 250 to 350 Gb of sequence data and about 100 million unique TCR beta sequences from 150 million to 200 million T cells. A later genetic analysis took genome-wide SNP genotypes for about 60% of the roughly 670 donors and used that subset as a discovery cohort. A separate validation cohort of more than 100 different subjects was used in addition to the approximately 670-subject first cohort. Both class I and class II loci were covered by HLA typing, at four-digit resolution. Donor age, sex, ethnicity and CMV serostatus were collected together with the repertoire data. In an earlier analysis of about 590 of the donors, high-throughput TCR beta sequencing was used to judge whether each TCR beta V gene segment behaved as functional or pseudogenic. To study patterns of TCR occurrence, a later analysis re-analyzed previously published TCR beta repertoires from just over 650 donors and added high-resolution HLA genotyping. The T cell repertoires of under 700 subjects were profiled by immunosequencing and related to cytomegalovirus serostatus. Rather than using new phenotypic data, the later analysis identified candidate immune exposures from TCR beta sequences and from how often those sequences occurred across donors. Among 300 to 500 genotyped donors of the cohort, an average of approximately 240,000 unique TCR beta nucleotide sequences was sequenced per donor, of which approximately 18% were non-productive. An early release covering about 600 HLA-typed donors comprised approximately 300 gigabases of sequencing data and tens of millions of unique TCR sequences. Of the roughly 410 genotyped donors, approximately 81% were placed in the genetic ancestry cluster associated with self-reported Caucasian donors. Four to six DR-DQ haplotypes were handled as single units for association and clustering, since linkage in the cohort was strong. The study combined high-throughput TCR immunosequencing, statistical association of individual TCRs with disease status, and machine learning to predict cytomegalovirus infection status. The number of typed donors differed by locus: about 620-630 for A, B, C, DRB1 and DQB1; approximately 520 for DQA1; 606 for DPA1; and 400 to 480 for DPB1. The study aimed to test whether signatures of past pathogen exposure could be identified by cataloging public T cell receptors. All discovery cohort repertoires had been generated on a single sequencing platform. Findings and caveats that apply to the study as a whole: The presence/absence analyses assumed that sequencing depth was roughly uniform across donors, and that assumption may not be true. The study listed approximately 150 TCR beta chains as associated with cytomegalovirus. While some public TCRs were present in many individuals, most TCR sequences turned up only very rarely across donors. A later analysis found that HLA-associated TCR beta chains were more clonally expanded and had lower generation probabilities than equally common non-associated chains. Correlated functional status among segregating V segments might reflect linkage disequilibrium, but an unknown experimental factor could not be ruled out. A later analysis reported that several top co-occurrence clusters appeared linked to parvovirus B19, influenza, CMV and Epstein-Barr virus. In vitro tests confirmed that three of the cytomegalovirus-associated TCR beta chains recognize cytomegalovirus antigens. Because counts were too low, roughly 16 rarely observed V segments, including chromosome 9 orphons, were left out of the earlier analysis of 500 to 750 of the donors. In this cohort, only TCR beta chains were sequenced, and detectable features were limited by the absence of alpha or paired-chain data. In both the original and validation cohorts, the classifier was reported to diagnose cytomegalovirus status with high specificity and sensitivity. Most CMV-associated TCR beta chains appeared to be HLA-restricted in a later analysis, and the HLA associations seemed to be driven largely by CMV exposure. V-gene and J-gene trimming of TCR beta chains was associated with a missense DCLRE1C variant in a later genetic analysis, and the association was replicated in an independent cohort. In a later analysis, TCR association rates were found to vary across HLA loci, with the most associated TCRs seen for DRB1 alleles and the fewest for HLA-C alleles. Broadly in line with IMGT annotations, most TCR beta V segments showed up in productive rearrangements about 90% or about 30% of the time in an earlier analysis of about 500 of the donors. Specific HLA alleles were associated with around 18,000 TCR beta sequences at a false discovery rate of 0.05 in a later analysis. A further reported finding was that TCR beta sequences accurately predicted the HLA-A and HLA-B alleles for most subjects in the first cohort. Because HLA typing was missing for some donors at each locus, association tests included only the typed subset. The only immune exposure information available for the cohort was CMV serostatus. When HLA alleles, especially DR and DQ, strongly co-occurred, TCR associations were difficult to assign to individual alleles. Some IMGT-functional V segments, including TRBV6-2 and TRBV6-3, could not be distinguished by the 87-base-pair reads and were therefore excluded. The authors suggested that the approach could potentially be generalized to other disease states and immunological phenotypes. The sequencing pipeline was judged likely to have produced a cluster of highly shared sequence variants as a technical artifact. According to a later genetic analysis, donors in an Asian-associated ancestry cluster had fewer N-insertions in productive TCRs than the roughly 670-donor mean.

Points on this clone: No cognate antigen has been identified for it. Base qualities are not recorded, but no much larger clone differs from it by a single base.

The cohort was made up of about 610 healthy bone marrow donors. All cohort members were sampled while nominally healthy, although unrecorded immune exposures were likely present. The donor tested CMV seronegative, placing the donor among the approximately 400 seronegative members of the cohort. Each donor provided a peripheral blood sample, and peripheral blood mononuclear cells were used for TCR beta sequencing. Genomic DNA extraction from the blood cell samples was performed with the Qiagen DNeasy Blood Extraction Kit. The CDR3 measures 12 amino acids from cysteine to phenylalanine. This entry keeps only the CDR3 DNA: 36 bases, framed from base 1. Deletion took 5 bases off V and 5 bases off J, with a span of 9 bases between the germline ends. Taken from the germline V gene, the CDR1 and CDR2 loops are KGHSH and LQKENI. The method was the immunoSEQ multiplex PCR assay. The multiplex PCR relied on a mix of 60 forward primers for TCR Vbeta segments and 13 reverse primers for TCR Jbeta segments. The CDR3 region of rearranged TCR beta genes was amplified from genomic DNA with a multiplex PCR assay. The Illumina HiSeq System was used to sequence the amplified TCR beta libraries as 87-base-pair reads. In the authors' own workflow: A later analysis tallied 75 million to 95 million unique TCR beta chains across the 600 to 700 repertoires, and some 10 million of those chains were shared by two or more donors. Raw reads were error-corrected and collapsed into unique sequences by a nearest-neighbor algorithm in which closely related sequences were merged to remove PCR and sequencing errors. V, D and J gene segments were assigned by aligning CDR3 sequences to IMGT reference sequences. Each retained sequence needed at least a six-nucleotide match to both a V gene segment and a J gene segment. A rearrangement counted as productive if the CDR3 had no stop codons and remained in frame with V and J, and every other rearrangement counted as non-productive. Following IMGT convention, CDR3 was defined as the stretch from the second conserved V-encoded cysteine to the conserved J-encoded phenylalanine. In an earlier analysis of approximately 500 of the donors, sequences lacking an unambiguous match to a single V gene segment were excluded. In an earlier analysis of several hundred of the donors, V segments were called functional above 56.7% productive rearrangements and were called segregating when the between-donor standard deviation exceeded 5%. A statistical classification framework was developed to diagnose cytomegalovirus status using the catalog of TCR beta chain sequences. V and J gene assignment, in a later analysis, came from comparing TCR nucleotide sequences with IMGT/GENE-DB human TR gene sequences. Using the TCRdist pipeline, a later analysis assigned CDR3 sequences along with most-parsimonious VDJ recombination scenarios. In a later analysis, every TCR beta chain was defined by the combination of its CDR3 amino acid sequence and its V-gene family, and reads without a unique V-gene family were dropped. As a way to deal with suspected cross-contamination and a sequencing artifact, a later analysis dropped roughly 620 nucleotide sequences that were highly shared and had low generation probability. A later analysis calculated a clonal expansion index for each public chain from normalized within-repertoire ranks of inferred template counts. In a later analysis, generation probabilities were computed using a VDJ recombination model fitted to out-of-frame rearrangements, and the results were checked against IGoR. In a later analysis, hypergeometric tests were used to score TCR-TCR, TCR-HLA and TCR-CMV co-occurrence, with a repertoire-size bias correction applied to TCR pairs. In a later analysis, false discovery rates were estimated by permuting HLA or CMV assignments 20 times. A later analysis grouped co-occurring TCRs with DBSCAN, adding TCRdist sequence similarity when clustering within HLA-allele-positive subsets. Repertoires with fewer than 30,000 or more than 120,000 public chains, plus five repertoires with anomalous nucleotide sharing, were excluded from co-occurrence clustering. TCRdb's version of the immuneACCESS table is confined to in-frame rearrangements and falls short of the full clone set. An unresolved V gene accounts for under half of the shortfall where checked; the remainder is of unknown origin. D and trimming come from the DNA, and the V and J calls and clone size come from that table. The sample profile shows around 170,000 clones; approximately 81% of them were found once. Of the sample, approximately 3.8% is held by the ten largest clones.

The sequenced material came from PBMCs. This receptor was obtained from a man aged 50 or older in good health and CMV-seronegative. The chain links TRBV18 with TRBJ1-1, with the D segment identity uncertain. The CDR3 protein sequence reads: CASSAQSTEAFF. The DNA sequence is given as TGTGCCAGCTCAGCACAGAGTACTGAAGCTTTCTTT.